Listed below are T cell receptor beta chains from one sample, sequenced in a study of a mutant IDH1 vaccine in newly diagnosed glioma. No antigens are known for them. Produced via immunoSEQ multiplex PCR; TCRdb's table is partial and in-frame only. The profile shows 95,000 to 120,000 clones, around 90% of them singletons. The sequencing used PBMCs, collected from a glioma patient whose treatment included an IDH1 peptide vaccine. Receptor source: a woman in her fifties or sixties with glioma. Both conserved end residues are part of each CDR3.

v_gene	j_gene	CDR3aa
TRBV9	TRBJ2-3	CASSPGGGSTDTQYF
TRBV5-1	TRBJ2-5	CASSYRPETQYF
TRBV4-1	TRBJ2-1	CASSSRTGFLDNEQFF
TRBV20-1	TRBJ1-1	CSARSSGAFF
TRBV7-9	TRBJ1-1	CASSLQQGGTEAFF
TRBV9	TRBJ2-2	CASSVGNSGRAGELFF
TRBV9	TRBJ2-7	CASGRQDTYEQYF
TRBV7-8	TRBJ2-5	CASTAGQQETQYF
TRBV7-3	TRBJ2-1	CASSPIGGGAENEQFF
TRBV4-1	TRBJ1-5	CASSRGTDNQPQHF
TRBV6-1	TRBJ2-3	CASSPQDRSTDTQYF
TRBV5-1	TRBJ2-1	CASSLASSEGYYNEQFF
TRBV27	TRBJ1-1	CASSLKVGLSTEAFF
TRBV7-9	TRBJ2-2	CASSLPGGRVTGELFF
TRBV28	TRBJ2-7	CASSTSTGGVPYEQYF
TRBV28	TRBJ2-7	CASSSTYEQYF
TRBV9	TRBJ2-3	CASSPRTDGDTQYF
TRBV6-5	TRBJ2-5	CASSTWGLGETQYF
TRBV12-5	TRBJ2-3	CASGLGQGAPEDTQYF
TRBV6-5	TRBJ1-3	CASSSWNSGTTIYF
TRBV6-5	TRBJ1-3	CASSALRRIGNTIYF
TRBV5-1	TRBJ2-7	CASSFFQADRGNEQYF
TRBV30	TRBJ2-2	CAWSWGINGELFF
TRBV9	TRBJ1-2	CASRRGGYTF
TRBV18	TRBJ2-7	CASSSVSYEQYF
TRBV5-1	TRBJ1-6	CASSLSATPGNSPLHF
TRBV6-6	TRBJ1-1	CASSYINGEKPGPF
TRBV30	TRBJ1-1	CAWSIDTNTEAFF
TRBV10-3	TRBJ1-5	CAISETDQPQHF
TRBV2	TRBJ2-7	CVTWTGQGSF
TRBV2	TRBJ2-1	CASSARTGSYNEQFF
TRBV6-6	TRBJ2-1	CASTYSSTSANEQFF
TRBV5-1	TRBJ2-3	CASSLAQQLGTDTQYF
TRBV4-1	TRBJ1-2	CASSLDEEEGGYTF
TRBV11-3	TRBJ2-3	CASSLGPDTQYF
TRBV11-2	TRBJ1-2	CASSLANYGYTF
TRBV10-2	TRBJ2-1	CASSASRLLGNEQFF
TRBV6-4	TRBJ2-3	CASSDSPTDTQYF
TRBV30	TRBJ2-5	CAWRKGGGETQYF
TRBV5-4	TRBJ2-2	CASSLGQGGYGELFF
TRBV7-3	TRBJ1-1	CASSPGANTEAFF
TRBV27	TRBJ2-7	CASSLSGVVYEQYF
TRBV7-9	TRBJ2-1	CASSLRVTGVNEQFF
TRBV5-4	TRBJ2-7	CASSFRETHEQYF
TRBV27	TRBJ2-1	CASSLIGLAYYNEQFF
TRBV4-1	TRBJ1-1	CASSSGTEAFF
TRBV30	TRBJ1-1	CAWSRGRTEAFF
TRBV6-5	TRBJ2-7	CASSPGLFYEQYF
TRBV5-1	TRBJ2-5	CASTAGRLGETQYF
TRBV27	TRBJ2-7	CASSSATSRMYEQYF